The entry below gives a single TCR beta chain sequence along with its context. The antigen is not known. Treatment denoted: approximately nine-day PBMC culture with coronavirus spike peptide pools or control peptides (ViraFEST assay). These data belong to a study of vaccination and CD4 T cells after COVID-19. The overall study: Nasal swab PCR had detected SARS-CoV-2 in convalescent patients, fewer than 10 mild and one severe.

With the Oncomine TCR Beta short-read assay, DNA from cultured CD4+ T cells was sequenced. A single record per CDR3 protein comes from TCRdb applying MiXCR to the PCR reads. The table includes around 15,000 distinct CDR3 sequences, around three fifths detected once. The germline CDR1 and CDR2 sequences are SEHNR and FQNEAQ (reference sequence). Losses at the gene ends were 4 bases for V and 4 bases for J; bases not matched to a gene: 7. The CDR3 spans 15 residues. The receptor comes from a human donor who had recovered from COVID-19. This material consisted of CD4+ T cells from blood, cultured in vitro, taken after SARS-CoV-2 vaccination. The chain employs TRBV7-9 and TRBJ1-1, with 9 bases identical to TRBD1. The CDR3 reads CASSSTGTGTTEAFF. The CDR3 nucleotides read TGTGCCAGCAGCTCCACCGGGACAGGGACCACTGAAGCTTTCTTT. Looking up the rest from reference TRBV7-9 and TRBJ1-1 gives the full variable domain: DTGVSQNPRHKITKRGQNVTFRCDPISEHNRLYWYRQTLGQGPEFLTYFQNEAQLEKSRLLSDRFSAERPKGSFSTLEIQRTEQGDSAMYLCASSSTGTGTTEAFFGQGTRLTVV.